The 31 T cell receptor beta chains in this list originate from one sample, sequenced in a study of tissue T cells after allogeneic stem cell transplantation. Assay: immunoSEQ multiplex PCR; the TCRdb copy retains only in-frame clones and omits some. The repertoire holds about 48,000 clones, with 73% as singletons. Sequenced: sorted cells pooled from one or two spleens. The receptors stem from a pool of C57BL/6 mice in good health.

This clone was observed a single time. Mouse names are used for the genes. The read falls 1 residue short of the CDR3 end, and the missing part is taken from the germline J gene. The V call is TRBV19, the J call TRBJ1-4; the D is unclear. The germline CDR1 and CDR2 sequences are FNHDT and SITEND (reference sequence). The V and J ends lost 1 base and 0 bases respectively, with 7 bases between them. The CDR3 loop spans 15 amino acids. The part of the CDR3 DNA that was read is TGTGCCAGCAGTATAAGGGAAATTTCCAACGAAAGATTATTT. Protein product: CASSIREISNERLF. The whole CDR3 is CASSIREISNERLFF.

Of note for this clone: Germline and genes: mouse. The read halts 1 residue ahead of the CDR3 end, with the missing end drawn from the germline J gene. J is TRBJ2-1 and V is TRBV3; unclear D gene. Trimming left V 5 bases short and J 5 bases short, with 7 bases between. This CDR3 spans 12 amino acids. Germline V gene data show CDR1 as SNHLY and CDR2 as FYNGKV (reference sequence). The CDR3 DNA, read in part, is TGTGCCAGCAGCCGCCTCAATGCTGAGCAGTTC. This gives the protein CASSRLNAEQF. The full CDR3 protein is CASSRLNAEQFF.

A remark on this clone: Gene names refer to mouse genes. The read ends 1 residue early relative to the CDR3; the germline J gene fills the gap. The rearrangement uses TRBV5 and TRBJ2-3; 7 nucleotides align to TRBD2. The germline V gene has CDR1 LGHNA and CDR2 YNLKQL (reference sequence). V shed 0 bases, J shed 2 bases, and the junction held 2 bases outside the gene matches. CDR3 length: 15 residues. CDR3 bases read: TGTGCCAGCAGCCAAGAGGGGGGGGATGCAGAAACGCTGTAT. Encoded protein: CASSQEGGDAETLY. Given in full, the CDR3 is CASSQEGGDAETLYF.

With regard to this clone: The germline and genes are mouse ones. The read ends 1 residue early relative to the CDR3; the germline J gene fills the gap. The genes are TRBV3 and TRBJ1-3, with 8 bases lining up with TRBD1. The V gene's germline CDR1 is SNHLY and CDR2 FYNGKV (reference sequence). The V and J ends lost 4 bases and 4 bases, in that order; junction bases with no gene match: 3. This CDR3 is built from 14 residues. The chain's CDR3 is CASSSTGDGNTLYF. Incomplete CDR3 DNA: TGTGCCAGCAGCTCGACAGGGGACGGAAATACGCTCTAT.

On this clone: Mouse germline and gene names are used. The missing CDR3 end, 1 residue past where the read stops, is filled in from the germline J gene. The chain joins TRBV13-2 to TRBJ1-1; D gene unclear. Trimming took off 1 base at V and 0 bases at J, with 7 bases between the two ends. There are 14 residues in the CDR3. The germline V gene encodes CDR1 NNHNN and CDR2 SYGAGS (reference sequence). This chain's CDR3 is CASGDLNSNTEVFF. The CDR3 DNA, read in part, is TGTGCCAGCGGTGATCTAAACTCAAACACAGAAGTCTTC.

This clone came up a few times. Genes and germline are mouse. The CDR3 is cut off 1 residue early in the read; its end comes from the germline J gene. The chain has TRBV16 and TRBJ2-3, with unresolved D. CDR1 and CDR2 (germline): SGHSA, FRNQAP. V lost 5 bases and J lost 1, with 4 bases in between. The CDR3 runs 12 residues. Partial CDR3 DNA: TGTGCAAGCAGCCCCGGTGCAGAAACGCTGTAT. Translated, it gives CASSPGAETLY. The CDR3 as a whole reads CASSPGAETLYF.

Points on this clone: Gene and germline names: mouse. The read stops 1 residue short of the end of the CDR3; the missing end is completed from the germline J gene. The chain links TRBV13-1 to TRBJ2-5; 11 bases line up with TRBD2. Trimming removed 2 bases from V and 0 bases from J; junction bases left unmatched: 2. This CDR3 has 16 amino acids. Germline V gene lookup returns CDR1 NSHNY and CDR2 SYGAGN. The sequenced CDR3 bases are TGTGCCAGCAGTGACCGACTGGGGGGGAACCAAGACACCCAGTAC. This sequence encodes CASSDRLGGNQDTQY. The entire CDR3 reads CASSDRLGGNQDTQYF.

As concerns this clone: Genes and germline come from the mouse. The sequence runs out 1 residue before the end of the CDR3; the remainder is reconstructed from the germline J gene. The V and J genes are TRBV13-3 and TRBJ2-7, with a possible D match to TRBD1 (5 bases). The length of the CDR3 is 14 residues. Germline V gives CDR1 NNHDY, CDR2 SYVADS. V was shortened by 3 bases and J by 3 bases, with 13 bases between the two germline ends. The part of the CDR3 DNA that was read is TGTGCCAGCAGTGCCCGCAGGGAACTCTATGAACAGTAC. It is translated as CASSARRELYEQY. The full CDR3 sequence reads CASSARRELYEQYF.

In the case of this clone: Gene names and germline match the mouse. The read gets to within 1 residue of the CDR3 end, and the germline J gene fills in the rest. The gene calls are TRBV3 and TRBJ2-5, with a weak D call TRBD1 (5 bases). The V and J ends lost 4 bases and 4 bases respectively, with 9 bases between them. The CDR3 runs 13 residues. Per the germline V gene, CDR1 is SNHLY and CDR2 is FYNGKV (reference sequence). The covered CDR3 bases are TGTGCCAGCAGCTCCGCAGGGAAAGACACCCAGTAC. This translates into CASSSAGKDTQY. The whole CDR3 region reads CASSSAGKDTQYF.

This clone appeared a few times. Gene names are mouse gene names. The read ends 1 residue shy of where the CDR3 ends; the end is completed using the germline J gene. This chain links TRBV13-1 with TRBJ1-4; no definite D call. V dropped 3 bases and J dropped 0 bases, with 6 bases sitting between them. CDR3 length: 14 residues. The V gene's germline CDR1 is NSHNY and CDR2 SYGAGN. Incomplete CDR3 DNA: TGTGCCAGCAGTGCACAGATTTCCAACGAAAGATTATTT. Residues: CASSAQISNERLF. The CDR3 as a whole reads CASSAQISNERLFF.

On this clone: The genes are named according to mouse. With the read ending 1 residue before the CDR3 end, the germline J gene is used to fill in that end. V is TRBV19 and J is TRBJ2-3; unclear D gene. Germline V gene data show CDR1 as FNHDT and CDR2 as SITEND (reference sequence). This CDR3 is 12 amino acids long. V lost 5 bases, J lost 0 bases, and 4 bases lay in between. The CDR3 bases that were read are TGTGCCAGCAGCCCGAGTGCAGAAACGCTGTAT. It is translated as CASSPSAETLY. The entire CDR3 is CASSPSAETLYF.

Details on this clone: Mouse germline and gene names are used. The read falls 1 residue short of the CDR3 end, and the missing part is taken from the germline J gene. The chain has TRBV1 and TRBJ2-7, with TRBD1 matching over 8 bases. The V and J ends lost 2 bases and 7 bases, in that order; junction bases with no gene match: 4. Germline V gives CDR1 NSQYPW, CDR2 LRSPGD (reference sequence). This CDR3 has 13 residues. The CDR3 is CTCSAQGAGEQYF. Incomplete CDR3 DNA: TGCACCTGCAGTGCACAGGGGGCTGGGGAACAGTAC.

This clone was counted between two and nine times. Gene names and germline refer to mouse. The CDR3 extends 1 residue past the end of the read, so its final part is completed from the germline J gene. The chain is built from TRBV2 and TRBJ2-7; D is uncertain. Germline values: CDR1 LGHNA, CDR2 YSYQKL. This CDR3 contains 13 residues. V was pared by 0 bases and J by 4 bases, with 7 bases between. This chain's CDR3 is CASSQDYGYEQYF. The covered CDR3 bases are TGTGCCAGCAGCCAAGATTACGGGTATGAACAGTAC.

As to this clone: Germline and genes: mouse. The read finishes 1 residue shy of the CDR3 end, and the germline J gene is used to complete it. The chain combines TRBV13-1 with TRBJ1-4; 10 bases fit TRBD1. The J segment lost 7 bases and the V segment lost 2 bases, leaving 2 bases of the junction unmatched. Germline values: CDR1 NSHNY, CDR2 SYGAGN. The CDR3 is 14 amino acids. The CDR3 reads CASSETGGSERLFF. CDR3 DNA, as far as it was read: TGTGCCAGCAGTGAGACAGGGGGCAGCGAAAGATTATTT. The full variable domain, rest sourced from reference TRBV13-1 and TRBJ1-4, is EAAVTQSPRNKVTVTGGNVTLSCRQTNSHNYMYWYRQDTGHGLRLIHYSYGAGNLRIGDVPDGYKATRTTQEDFFLLLELASPSQTSLYFCASSETGGSERLFFGHGTKLSVL.

Concerning this clone: The genes are named according to mouse. The CDR3 goes on 1 residue after the read ends, and that part is filled in from the germline J gene. The V call is TRBV4, the J call TRBJ2-4; 10 bases align to TRBD2. J lost 0 bases, V lost 4 bases, and 4 bases had no gene match. CDR3 length equals 16 residues. Germline V gene sequence: CDR1 LGHDT, CDR2 YNNKQL (reference sequence). The CDR3 sequence: CASSFTGGGSQNTLYF. The covered CDR3 bases are TGTGCCAGCAGCTTTACTGGGGGGGGGAGTCAAAACACCTTGTAC.

Of note for this clone: Gene names follow the mouse nomenclature. The CDR3 end is not reached by the read, which stops 1 residue before it; the germline J gene fills it in. The chain is built from TRBV3 and TRBJ2-5; 7 nucleotides line up with TRBD2. Germline values: CDR1 SNHLY, CDR2 FYNGKV (reference sequence). The V and J ends lost 5 bases and 0 bases, in that order; junction bases with no gene match: 5. The CDR3 is 15 amino acids. Here the CDR3 reads CASSVLGLNQDTQYF. The part of the CDR3 DNA that was read is TGTGCCAGCAGCGTACTGGGGCTTAACCAAGACACCCAGTAC.

Points on this clone: Genes and germline are mouse. This CDR3 reads CASSPGQGESTLYF. The DNA read from the CDR3 is TGTGCCAGCAGTCCGGGACAGGGGGAGAGCACCTTGTAC. The J gene is TRBJ2-4, the V gene TRBV19; 11 bases match TRBD1. From the germline J gene comes the end of the CDR3, since the read stops 1 residue before it. V gave up 4 bases and J gave up 8 bases; unmatched junction bases: 6. Germline CDR1 and CDR2: FNHDT and SITEND (reference sequence). This CDR3 has 14 amino acids.

For this clone: The listed genes are named as in mouse. The CDR3 extends 1 residue past the end of the read, so its final part is completed from the germline J gene. This rearrangement joins TRBV2 to TRBJ1-1, with D possibly being TRBD1 (6 bases). The ends were cut back, 0 bases at V and 7 bases at J, with 9 bases in the middle. Germline values: CDR1 LGHNA, CDR2 YSYQKL. The CDR3 totals 13 residues. CDR3 region: CASSQDADREVFF. CDR3 bases read: TGTGCCAGCAGCCAAGATGCGGACAGAGAAGTCTTC. The full variable domain, its missing parts supplied by reference TRBV2 and TRBJ1-1, is DPKIIQKPKYLVAVTGSEKILICEQYLGHNAMYWYRQSAKKPLEFMFSYSYQKLMDNQTASSRFQPQSSKKNHLDLQITALKPDDSATYFCASSQDADREVFFGKGTRLTVV.

About this clone itself: Germline and genes here are mouse. The CDR3 goes on 1 residue after the read ends, and that part is filled in from the germline J gene. The chain recombines TRBV5 with TRBJ1-2; TRBD1 is a possible D gene (5 bases). The CDR3 consists of 14 residues. V lost 1 base, J lost 4 bases, and 10 bases lay in between. Per the germline V gene, CDR1 is LGHNA and CDR2 is YNLKQL (reference sequence). The CDR3 sequence: CASSQVEGSSDYTF. The DNA read from the CDR3 is TGTGCCAGCAGCCAAGTCGAGGGGAGCTCCGACTACACC.

As to this clone: Mouse gene names apply. The read gets to within 1 residue of the CDR3 end, and the germline J gene fills in the rest. The chain uses TRBV16 and TRBJ1-4; 10 nucleotides agree with TRBD1. CDR1 SGHSA and CDR2 FRNQAP come from the germline V gene. Trimming at V came to 5 bases and at J to 7 bases, leaving 7 bases not matched to a gene. This CDR3 comprises 15 residues. The part of the CDR3 DNA that was read is TGTGCAAGCAGCCTCGGACAGGGGGGAGGCGAAAGATTATTT. As protein: CASSLGQGGGERLF. The full CDR3 reads CASSLGQGGGERLFF. The full variable domain, with the rest looked up from reference TRBV16 and TRBJ1-4, is NAGVIQTPRHKVTGKGQEATLWCEPISGHSAVFWYRQTIVQGLEFLTYFRNQAPIDDSGMPKERFSAQMPNQSHSTLKIQSTQPQDSAVYLCASSLGQGGGERLFFGHGTKLSVL.

To note about this clone: Gene labels here are mouse ones. The missing CDR3 end, 1 residue past where the read stops, is filled in from the germline J gene. This chain uses TRBV31 with TRBJ2-7; D is undetermined. V was pared by 0 bases and J by 3 bases, with 3 bases between. There are 11 residues in the CDR3. The germline V gene encodes CDR1 GKSSPN and CDR2 SITVG. The CDR3 loop reads CAWSLNYEQYF. The DNA read from the CDR3 is TGTGCCTGGAGTCTCAACTATGAACAGTAC.

Notes on this clone: The gene symbols are mouse symbols. The CDR3 is cut off 1 residue early in the read; its end comes from the germline J gene. The rearrangement joins TRBV3 to TRBJ1-1; the D is unclear. Germline loops: CDR1 SNHLY, CDR2 FYNGKV (reference sequence). The V end lost 1 base, the J end lost 8 bases, and 8 bases lay between the germline ends. This CDR3 is built from 12 residues. Incomplete CDR3 DNA: TGTGCCAGCAGCTTAGAAGGGAGGGAAGTCTTC. It codes for CASSLEGREVF. The CDR3 in its entirety is CASSLEGREVFF.

This clone was counted a few times. Mouse gene names and germline throughout. The sequenced fragment ends 1 residue before the CDR3 boundary, so the rest is inferred from the germline J gene. V is TRBV1 and J is TRBJ1-4; D is perhaps TRBD1 (5 bases). This CDR3 comprises 13 residues. The ends were cut back, 2 bases at V and 6 bases at J, with 7 bases in the middle. Germline CDR1 NSQYPW, CDR2 LRSPGD (reference sequence). The CDR3 sequence is CTCSAQGHERLFF. The CDR3 bases that were read are TGCACCTGCAGTGCACAGGGTCACGAAAGATTATTT.

Only a few counts were recorded for this clone. Genes here carry mouse names. From the germline J gene comes the end of the CDR3, since the read stops 1 residue before it. V and J are TRBV31 and TRBJ1-5; D remains ambiguous. CDR1 and CDR2 from the germline V gene are GKSSPN and SITVG. The CDR3 totals 13 residues. V shed 0 bases and J shed 4 bases, with 7 bases lying between them. Partial CDR3 DNA: TGTGCCTGGAGTCTAGCGCAGAACCAGGCTCCGCTT. Protein product: CAWSLAQNQAPL. The whole CDR3 protein reads CAWSLAQNQAPLF.

A remark on this clone: The germline and genes are mouse ones. Sequencing ends 1 residue short of the CDR3 end; the germline J gene provides the rest. V usage is TRBV13-1 and J usage is TRBJ2-7; tentative D call: TRBD1 (5 bases). The ends were cut back, 3 bases at V and 7 bases at J, with 5 bases in the middle. Germline V gene lookup returns CDR1 NSHNY and CDR2 SYGAGN. This CDR3 is 10 amino acids long. This CDR3 is CASSGTEQYF. CDR3 DNA (partial): TGTGCCAGCAGTGGGACAGAACAGTAC.

Worth noting for this clone: Any gene name here is a mouse gene name. Read coverage stops 1 residue before the CDR3 terminus; the germline J gene supplies the remainder. This chain connects TRBV13-1 to TRBJ2-3; 8 bases line up with TRBD2. V lost 3 bases to trimming and J lost 2 bases; unmatched junction nucleotides: 5. CDR3 length: 15 amino acids. CDR1 is NSHNY, CDR2 SYGAGN, per germline. The CDR3 loop reads CASSGGGGVAETLYF. CDR3 DNA (partial): TGTGCCAGCAGTGGTGGGGGGGGAGTTGCAGAAACGCTGTAT.

This clone occurred a few times. Gene names follow the mouse nomenclature. Read coverage stops 1 residue before the CDR3 terminus; the germline J gene supplies the remainder. This sample includes further DNA sequences coding for the same CDR3. The chain carries TRBV3 and TRBJ2-7, with 9 bases fitting TRBD1. There are 13 residues in the CDR3. The V segment lost 6 bases and the J segment 3 bases; nucleotides outside the gene matches: 3. The germline V gene has CDR1 SNHLY and CDR2 FYNGKV (reference sequence). CDR3 DNA, as far as it was read: TGTGCCAGCAGTCCGACAGGGGGCTATGAACAGTAC. It encodes CASSPTGGYEQY. The full CDR3 is CASSPTGGYEQYF.

Concerning this clone: Gene names and germline match the mouse. The missing CDR3 end, 1 residue past where the read stops, is filled in from the germline J gene. The rearrangement links TRBV26 to TRBJ2-1; D unclear. Germline V gene data show CDR1 as KGHPV and CDR2 as FQNQEV (reference sequence). Between the trimmed V and J ends, which lost 4 bases and 4 bases, there was a span of 8 bases. The CDR3 length is 13 residues. The CDR3 reads CASSPRRYAEQFF. The CDR3 bases that were read are TGTGCCAGCAGTCCCCGGCGGTATGCTGAGCAGTTC.

On this clone: Gene names denote mouse genes. The sequenced fragment ends 1 residue before the CDR3 boundary, so the rest is inferred from the germline J gene. The chain combines TRBV24 with TRBJ2-5; tentative D call: TRBD1 (6 bases). Per the germline V gene, CDR1 is KGHTA and CDR2 is FRNEEI. CDR3 length equals 12 residues. V lost 7 bases and J lost 3, with 8 bases in between. CDR3 in amino acids: CASTGQQDTQYF. The CDR3 DNA, read in part, is TGTGCCAGCACGGGACAACAAGACACCCAGTAC.

With respect to this clone: Mouse germline and gene names are used. The missing CDR3 end, 1 residue past where the read stops, is filled in from the germline J gene. The chain carries TRBV4 and TRBJ2-4, with TRBD2 matching over 12 bases. V shed 4 bases, J shed 5 bases, and the junction held 4 bases outside the gene matches. The germline gives CDR1 LGHDT, CDR2 YNNKQL (reference sequence). The CDR3 loop spans 15 amino acids. Partial CDR3 DNA: TGTGCCAGCAGCTTGACTGGGGGGGCTCGAAACACCTTGTAC. Translated, it gives CASSLTGGARNTLY. Given in full, the CDR3 is CASSLTGGARNTLYF.

This clone was counted a few times. The germline and genes are mouse ones. The read terminates 1 residue ahead of where the CDR3 ends, so the germline J gene completes it. Other DNA sequences in the same sample also yield this CDR3. The chain couples TRBV15 to TRBJ2-1; 7 bases agree with TRBD1. CDR3 length: 13 residues. Germline V gives CDR1 SGHND, CDR2 FRSKSL. Germline trimming cut 6 bases from V and 1 base from J; bases unmatched to any gene: 0. Incomplete CDR3 DNA: TGTGCCAGCAGGGGACAGAACTATGCTGAGCAGTTC. Its translation is CASRGQNYAEQF. Given in full, the CDR3 is CASRGQNYAEQFF.